This TCR beta chain is from a study of T-cell reconstitution after alpha-beta-depleted transplantation in children. Study-level points and caveats: The origin of high day-60 TCRbeta diversity in some patients lay in surviving recipient T cells and thymic progenitors. Several hundred expanded graft clones reportedly gave rise to the alpha-beta T cells present about two months after transplant.

Looked up from germline, CDR1 is LNHDA and CDR2 is SQIVND (reference sequence). V was pared by 7 bases and J by 2 bases, with 14 bases of the junction left unmatched. The CDR3 consists of 17 residues. During its preparation, the TCRbeta library received unique molecular identifiers. TCRdb recomputed calls from the PCR reads with MiXCR, one row per CDR3 protein. This sample has roughly 500,000 distinct CDR3 sequences, with roughly a tenth found just once. This clonotype occurred many times. Its antigen is still unknown. This clonotype originated in a child younger than 10 with inherited bone marrow failure, due to receive a stem cell transplant. The rearrangement uses TRBV19 and TRBJ2-7; 10 bases are a match to TRBD2. Material: PBMCs, obtained before TCRalphabeta/CD19-depleted stem cell transplant. The CDR3 sequence: CASKQEGALAGAYEQYF. DNA of the CDR3: TGTGCCAGTAAACAGGAAGGGGCTCTAGCGGGGGCCTACGAGCAGTACTTC.